The source of this T cell receptor beta chain is a study of cytomegalovirus exposure and HLA in healthy donors. Study results and limitations: Reports showed the classifier diagnosing cytomegalovirus status with high specificity and sensitivity.

In the PCR, 60 Vbeta and 13 Jbeta primers were used. Method: immunoSEQ multiplex PCR; TCRdb's copy keeps in-frame clones and lacks some. The top ten hold about 3.5% of the sample, which has around 91,000 clones, 60% to 75% seen once. The germline V gene has CDR1 KGHSH and CDR2 LQKENI. Unmatched junction bases numbered 9, after V lost 3 bases and J lost 4 bases. CDR3 length: 17 residues. About this clone itself: Its antigen is not identified.

The chain recombines TRBV18 with TRBJ2-2; 9 bases are a match to TRBD1. The TCR comes from a man in his 60s in good health and CMV-seronegative. The sample taken for sequencing was PBMCs. The CDR3 sequence: CASSPTTGTGSTGELFF. Here the CDR3 DNA reads TGTGCCAGCTCACCCACCACCGGGACAGGGAGCACCGGGGAGCTGTTTTTT. Complete variable domain (other parts from reference TRBV18 and TRBJ2-2): NAGVMQNPRHLVRRRGQEARLRCSPMKGHSHVYWYRQLPEEGLKFMVYLQKENIIDESGMPKERFSAEFPKEGPSILRIQQVVRGDSAAYFCASSPTTGTGSTGELFFGEGSRLTVL.